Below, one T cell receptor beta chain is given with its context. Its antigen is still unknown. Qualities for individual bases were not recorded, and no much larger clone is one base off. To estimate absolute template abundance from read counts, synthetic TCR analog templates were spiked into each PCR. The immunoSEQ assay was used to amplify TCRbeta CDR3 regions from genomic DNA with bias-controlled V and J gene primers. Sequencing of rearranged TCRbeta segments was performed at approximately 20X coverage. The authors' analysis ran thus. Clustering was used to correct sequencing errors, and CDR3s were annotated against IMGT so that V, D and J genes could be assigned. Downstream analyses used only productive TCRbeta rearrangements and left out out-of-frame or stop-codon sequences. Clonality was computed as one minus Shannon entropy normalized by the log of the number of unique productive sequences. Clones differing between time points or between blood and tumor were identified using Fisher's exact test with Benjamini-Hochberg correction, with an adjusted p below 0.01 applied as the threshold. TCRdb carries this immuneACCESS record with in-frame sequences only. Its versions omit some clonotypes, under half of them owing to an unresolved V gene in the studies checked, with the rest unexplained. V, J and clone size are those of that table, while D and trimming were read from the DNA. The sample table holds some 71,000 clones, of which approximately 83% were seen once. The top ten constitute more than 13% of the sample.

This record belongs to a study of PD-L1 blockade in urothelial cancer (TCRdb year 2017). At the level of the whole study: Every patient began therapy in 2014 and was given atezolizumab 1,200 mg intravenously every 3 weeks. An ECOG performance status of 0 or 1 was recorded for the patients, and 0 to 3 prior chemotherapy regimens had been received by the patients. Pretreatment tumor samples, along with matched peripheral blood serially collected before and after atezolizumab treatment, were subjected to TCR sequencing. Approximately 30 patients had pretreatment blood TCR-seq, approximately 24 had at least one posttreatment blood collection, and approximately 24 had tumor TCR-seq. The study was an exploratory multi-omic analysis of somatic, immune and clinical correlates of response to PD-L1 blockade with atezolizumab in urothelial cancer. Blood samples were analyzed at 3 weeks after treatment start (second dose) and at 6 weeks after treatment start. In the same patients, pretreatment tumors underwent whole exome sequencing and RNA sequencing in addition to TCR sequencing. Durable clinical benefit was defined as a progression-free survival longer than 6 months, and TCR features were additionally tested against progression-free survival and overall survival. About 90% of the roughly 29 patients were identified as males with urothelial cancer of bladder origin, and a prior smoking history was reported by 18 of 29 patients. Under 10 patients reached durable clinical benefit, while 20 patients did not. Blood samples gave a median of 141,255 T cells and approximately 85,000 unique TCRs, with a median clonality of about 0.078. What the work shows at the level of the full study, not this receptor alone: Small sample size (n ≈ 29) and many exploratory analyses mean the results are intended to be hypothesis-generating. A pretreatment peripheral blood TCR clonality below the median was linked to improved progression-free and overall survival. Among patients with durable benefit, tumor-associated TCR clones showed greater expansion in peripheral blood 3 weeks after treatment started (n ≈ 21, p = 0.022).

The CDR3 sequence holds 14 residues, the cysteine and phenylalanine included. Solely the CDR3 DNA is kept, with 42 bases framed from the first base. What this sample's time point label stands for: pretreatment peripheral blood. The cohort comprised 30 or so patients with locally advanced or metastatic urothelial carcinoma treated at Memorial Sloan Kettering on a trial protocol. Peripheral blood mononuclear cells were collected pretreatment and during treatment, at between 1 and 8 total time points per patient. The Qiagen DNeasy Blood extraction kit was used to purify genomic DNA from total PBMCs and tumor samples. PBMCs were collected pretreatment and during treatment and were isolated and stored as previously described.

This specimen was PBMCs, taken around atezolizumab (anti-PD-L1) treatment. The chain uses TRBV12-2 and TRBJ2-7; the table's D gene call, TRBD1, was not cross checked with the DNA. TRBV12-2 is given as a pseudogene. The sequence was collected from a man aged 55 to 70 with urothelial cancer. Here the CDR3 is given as CASRLEAGGYEQYF. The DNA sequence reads TGTGCAAGTCGCTTAGAAGCAGGGGGCTACGAGCAGTACTTC.